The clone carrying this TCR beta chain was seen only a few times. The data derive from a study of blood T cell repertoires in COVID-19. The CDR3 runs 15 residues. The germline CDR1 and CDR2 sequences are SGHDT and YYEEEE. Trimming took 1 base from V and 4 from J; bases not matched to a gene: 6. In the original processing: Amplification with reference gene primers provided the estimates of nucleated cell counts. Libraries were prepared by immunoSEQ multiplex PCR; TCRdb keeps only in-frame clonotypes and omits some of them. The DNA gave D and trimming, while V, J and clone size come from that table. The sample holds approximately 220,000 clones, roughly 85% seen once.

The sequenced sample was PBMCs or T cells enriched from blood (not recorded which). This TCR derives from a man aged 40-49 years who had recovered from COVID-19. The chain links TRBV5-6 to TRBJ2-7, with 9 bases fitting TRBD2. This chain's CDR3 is CASSLPTSGPYEQYF. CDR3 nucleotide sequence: TGTGCCAGCAGCTTGCCGACTAGCGGCCCGTACGAGCAGTACTTC.